The 9 T cell receptor beta chains below come from one sample, sequenced in a study of shared clonotypes between healthy human individuals. Produced via immunoSEQ multiplex PCR; TCRdb's table is partial and in-frame only. This sample has about 820,000 clones, with almost 95% found just once. In the naive CD8 group, cells lacked CD45RO and were positively selected for CCR7, so terminally differentiated effector memory CD45RA+ cells were left out. The sequenced sample was naive CD8+ T cells sorted from blood. The receptors shown here come from a man younger than 45 in good health.

The CDR3 here is CASSRGMNTGELFF. In DNA, the CDR3 is TGTGCCAGCAGCCGAGGGATGAACACCGGGGAGCTGTTTTTT. V gene TRBV27 combines with J gene TRBJ2-2; D is possibly TRBD2 (5 bases). Per germline, CDR1 MNHEY and CDR2 SMNVEV (reference sequence). The ends were cut back, 6 bases at V and 1 base at J, with 9 bases in the middle. This CDR3 has 14 amino acids.

The V and J genes are TRBV7-3 and TRBJ1-1; the D gene is possibly TRBD1 (5 bases). This CDR3 has 13 amino acids. The germline V gene encodes CDR1 SGHTA and CDR2 FQGTGA. With 10 bases removed from V and 5 bases from J, the gap between germline ends came to 17 bases. CDR3 sequence: CATKRPEGTEAFF. CDR3 nucleotides: TGTGCCACTAAACGACCCGAGGGGACTGAAGCTTTCTTT.

The J gene is TRBJ2-7, the V gene TRBV5-1; D is unresolved. CDR1 and CDR2 (germline): SGHRS, YFSETQ. V was shortened by 3 bases and J by 3 bases, with 13 bases between the two germline ends. This CDR3 has 14 amino acids. In DNA form, the CDR3 reads TGCGCCAGCAGCTACATTGACGGCCGCTACGAGCAGTACTTC. This sequence encodes CASSYIDGRYEQYF.

The chain employs TRBV7-7 and TRBJ2-3; D is ambiguous. V was pared by 0 bases and J by 4 bases, with 11 bases between. The CDR3 is made up of 15 amino acids. Germline V lookup: CDR1 SSHAT, CDR2 FNYEAQ (reference sequence). CDR3 DNA sequence: TGTGCCAGCAGCTTAGCCCTCGGACCGGCAGATACGCAGTATTTT. Translation gives CASSLALGPADTQYF.

This clone was counted a single time. This chain connects TRBV19 to TRBJ2-2; 11 nucleotides agree with TRBD2. CDR3 length: 20 amino acids. The V gene end was trimmed by 3 bases and the J gene end by 4 bases; junction bases not matched to a gene: 16. Germline V lookup: CDR1 LNHDA, CDR2 SQIVND (reference sequence). CDR3 sequence reads: CASSIGSRNSGRVRTGELFF. The CDR3 coding sequence is TGTGCCAGTAGTATTGGGTCGAGGAATAGCGGGAGGGTCCGCACCGGGGAGCTGTTTTTT.

This rearrangement joins TRBV27 to TRBJ2-7; possible D gene TRBD1, 6 bases. The CDR3 runs 14 residues. Looked up from germline, CDR1 is MNHEY and CDR2 is SMNVEV (reference sequence). V shed 6 bases and J shed 3 bases, with 15 bases lying between them. The chain's CDR3 is CASRVQGLFYEQYF. CDR3 DNA: TGTGCCAGCAGGGTACAGGGCCTTTTCTACGAGCAGTACTTC.

The rearrangement uses TRBV2 and TRBJ2-3; weak D call: TRBD2 (5 bases). Germline-derived CDR1 and CDR2 are SNHLY and FYNNEI. The germline V and J ends were trimmed by 10 bases and 3 bases, with 14 bases remaining between them. The CDR3 contains 13 residues. The CDR3 protein is CATQGIATDTQYF. In nucleotides, the CDR3 is TGTGCCACCCAAGGAATAGCGACAGATACGCAGTATTTT.

The chain uses TRBV9 and TRBJ2-1; 14 positions match TRBD2. Unmatched junction bases numbered 9, after V lost 2 bases and J lost 8 bases. Germline values: CDR1 SGDLS, CDR2 YYNGEE. The CDR3 is made up of 17 amino acids. CDR3 sequence (DNA): TGTGCCAGCAGCGTTAGGGGACTAGCGGGAGTTTTCGATGAGCAGTTCTTC. Its protein product is CASSVRGLAGVFDEQFF.

This chain uses TRBV25-1 with TRBJ1-1; D not resolved. The CDR3 is made up of 13 amino acids. Trimming took 4 bases from V and 6 from J, leaving 12 bases between them. The germline CDR1 and CDR2 sequences are MGHDK and SYGVNS. Here the CDR3 DNA reads TGTGCCAGCAGTGTATCATATCACGCTGAAGCTTTCTTT. This translates into CASSVSYHAEAFF.